The 10 T cell receptor beta chains below come from one sample, sequenced in a study of blood T cells in healthy people across ages (dated by TCRdb to about 2015). Libraries were constructed by 5' RACE. TCRdb names Illumina HiSeq 2500 as the instrument used. A second roughly 6 to 11 cycle PCR used a sample-barcoded 5' primer and a J-beta primer mix. TCRdb took the public reads, trimmed them with fastp at Q25, ran MiXCR for clone calling and kept in-frame beta chains. Rows merge per CDR3 protein into single entries with the most common DNA and genes. The sample records about 680,000 distinct CDR3 sequences, around 49% of which are singletons. The top ten clonotypes cover about 32% of the sample. The sequenced material came from blood. These TCRs come from an older woman in good health.

V and J are TRBV20-1 and TRBJ2-7; tentative D call: TRBD1 (5 bases). V was clipped by 0 bases and J by 0 bases, with 12 bases between them. CDR3 size: 15 residues. Germline-derived CDR1 and CDR2 are DFQATT and SNEGSKA (reference sequence). As DNA, the CDR3 is TGCAGTGCTAGAGATGTAGCAAGGGGCTCCTACGAGCAGTACTTC. Translation: CSARDVARGSYEQYF.

This clonotype was seen a handful of times. V usage is TRBV7-9 and J usage is TRBJ2-1; D uncertain. Germline V gene sequence: CDR1 SEHNR, CDR2 FQNEAQ (reference sequence). Trimming took 8 bases from V and 1 from J, leaving 12 bases between them. The CDR3 spans 14 residues. The CDR3 is CASSARVSYNEQFF. The CDR3 bases are TGTGCCAGCTCTGCAAGGGTTTCCTACAATGAGCAGTTCTTC. Full variable domain (rest looked up from reference TRBV7-9 and TRBJ2-1): DTGVSQNPRHKITKRGQNVTFRCDPISEHNRLYWYRQTLGQGPEFLTYFQNEAQLEKSRLLSDRFSAERPKGSFSTLEIQRTEQGDSAMYLCASSARVSYNEQFFGPGTRLTVL.

The chain is built from TRBV7-9 and TRBJ2-7; possible D gene TRBD2, 5 bases. Trimming stripped 0 bases from V and 6 bases from J, with 18 bases between. The V gene's germline CDR1 is SEHNR and CDR2 FQNEAQ (reference sequence). This CDR3 is built from 16 residues. The CDR3 sequence: CASSLAGTGIKGEQYF. CDR3 nucleotides: TGTGCCAGCAGCTTAGCTGGAACCGGGATCAAGGGCGAGCAGTACTTC.

The V and J genes are TRBV28 and TRBJ2-7, with 11 bases aligning to TRBD2. This CDR3 has 16 residues. Germline V CDR1 and CDR2: MDHEN, SYDVKM. The V segment lost 5 bases and the J segment 4 bases; nucleotides outside the gene matches: 10. Here the CDR3 reads CASSTSGSNSFYEQYF. Here the CDR3 DNA reads TGTGCCAGCAGTACTAGCGGGAGTAATTCCTTTTACGAGCAGTACTTC.

The sample holds a few counts of this clonotype. V is TRBV7-8 and J is TRBJ2-4, with unresolved D. The CDR3 has 13 amino acids. Germline V gene lookup returns CDR1 SGHVS and CDR2 FQNEAQ. Trimming removed 0 bases at V and 8 bases at J, with 8 bases between. CDR3 nucleotide sequence: TGTGCCAGCAGCTTAGCGGGCTTGGACATTCAGTACTTC. Amino acids: CASSLAGLDIQYF.

There are a few counts of this clonotype. The chain carries TRBV12-3 or TRBV12-4 and TRBJ1-2, with D hard to call. The germline V and J ends were trimmed by 1 base and 2 bases, with 14 bases remaining between them. The CDR3 covers 16 residues. The CDR3 loop reads CASSLVMGGANYGYTF. The CDR3 bases are TGTGCCAGCAGTTTAGTGATGGGTGGAGCGAACTATGGCTACACCTTC.

The J gene is TRBJ1-1, the V gene TRBV20-1, with D uncertain. The CDR3 consists of 14 residues. Germline CDR1 is DFQATT and CDR2 is SNEGSKA (reference sequence). V lost 1 base and J 1 base, leaving 10 bases between the germline ends. CDR3 residues: CSARGAGENTEAFF. The CDR3 DNA is TGCAGTGCTAGAGGGGCAGGAGAGAACACTGAAGCTTTCTTT.

This clonotype was seen a few times. The J gene is TRBJ2-5, the V gene TRBV5-1; TRBD1 aligns across 7 bases. Judging by the DNA end, TRBJ2-7 fits better; the J call may be wrong. Germline loops: CDR1 SGHRS, CDR2 YFSETQ. This CDR3 contains 13 residues. Here the CDR3 DNA reads TGCGCCAGCAGCACCGTCGACAGGGCCGAGCAGTACTTC. It codes for CASSTVDRAEQYF.

As to this clonotype: Sequence at one end of the junction differs from germline and may be a read error. This rearrangement joins TRBV20-1 to TRBJ2-1, with a tentative D call TRBD2 (7 bases). Looked up from germline, CDR1 is DFQATT and CDR2 is SNEGSKA (reference sequence). This CDR3 is built from 15 residues. CDR3 DNA: TGCAGTGCTGACGGGGGGCTAGCGATGCGAGATGAGCGGTTCTTC. Translation: CSADGGLAMRDERFF.

The CDR3 DNA follows: TGCAGTGCAACCGGGACTAGGTTAAACAATGAGCAGTTCTTC. It yields the protein CSATGTRLNNEQFF. The rearrangement joins TRBV20-1 to TRBJ2-1, with 8 nucleotides matching TRBD2. The CDR3 runs to 14 residues. Germline V CDR1 and CDR2: DFQATT, SNEGSKA (reference sequence). V trimming: 6 bases; J trimming: 5 bases; junction bases outside the gene matches: 9.